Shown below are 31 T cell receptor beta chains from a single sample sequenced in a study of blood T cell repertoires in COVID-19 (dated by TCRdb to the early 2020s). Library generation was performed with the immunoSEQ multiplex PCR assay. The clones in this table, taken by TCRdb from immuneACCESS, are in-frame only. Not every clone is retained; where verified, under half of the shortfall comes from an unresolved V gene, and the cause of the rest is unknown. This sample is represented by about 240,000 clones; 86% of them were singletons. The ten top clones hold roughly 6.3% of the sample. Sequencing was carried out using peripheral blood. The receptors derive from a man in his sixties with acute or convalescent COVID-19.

The CDR3 DNA follows: TGTGCCAGCAGTTACCAAAGAACTAGTACGGATACGCAGTATTTT. Its protein product is CASSYQRTSTDTQYF. The J gene is TRBJ2-3, the V gene TRBV6-5; D might be TRBD2 (5 bases). Germline CDR1 MNHEY, CDR2 SVGAGI. V lost 2 bases and J 6 bases, leaving 15 bases between the germline ends. The CDR3 contains 15 residues.

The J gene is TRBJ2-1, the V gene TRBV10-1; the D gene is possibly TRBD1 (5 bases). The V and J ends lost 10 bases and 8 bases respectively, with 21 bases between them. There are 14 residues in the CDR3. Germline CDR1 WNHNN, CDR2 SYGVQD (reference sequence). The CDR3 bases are TGCGCCAACTTCGACAGCCCCGGAAGGGATGAGCAGTTCTTC. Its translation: CANFDSPGRDEQFF.

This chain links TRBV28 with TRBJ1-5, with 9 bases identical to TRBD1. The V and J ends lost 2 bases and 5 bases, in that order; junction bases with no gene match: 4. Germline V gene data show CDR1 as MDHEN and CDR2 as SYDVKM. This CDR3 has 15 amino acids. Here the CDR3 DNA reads TGTGCCAGCAGTTTAGGAACAGGGGGCCATCAGCCCCAGCATTTT. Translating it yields CASSLGTGGHQPQHF.

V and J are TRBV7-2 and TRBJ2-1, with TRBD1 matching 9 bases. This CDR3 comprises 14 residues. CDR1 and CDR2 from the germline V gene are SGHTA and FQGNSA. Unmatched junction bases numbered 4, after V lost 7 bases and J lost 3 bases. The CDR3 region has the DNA TGTGCCAGCACCCGGGACAGGGACTACAATGAGCAGTTCTTC. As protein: CASTRDRDYNEQFF.

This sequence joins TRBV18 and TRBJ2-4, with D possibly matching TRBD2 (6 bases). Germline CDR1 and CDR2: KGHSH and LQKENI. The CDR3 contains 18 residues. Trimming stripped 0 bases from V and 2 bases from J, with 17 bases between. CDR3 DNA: TGTGCCAGCTCACCACCGCAGGCTAGCGCGTCGACCAAAAACATTCAGTACTTC. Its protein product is CASSPPQASASTKNIQYF.

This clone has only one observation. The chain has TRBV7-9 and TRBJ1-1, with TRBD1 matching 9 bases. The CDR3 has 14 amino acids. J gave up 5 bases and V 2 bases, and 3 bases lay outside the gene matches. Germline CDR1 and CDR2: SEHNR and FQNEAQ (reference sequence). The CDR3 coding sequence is TGTGCCAGCAGCTTAAACAGGGGGCGGACTGAAGCTTTCTTT. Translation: CASSLNRGRTEAFF. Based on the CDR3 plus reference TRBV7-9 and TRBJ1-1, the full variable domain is DTGVSQNPRHKITKRGQNVTFRCDPISEHNRLYWYRQTLGQGPEFLTYFQNEAQLEKSRLLSDRFSAERPKGSFSTLEIQRTEQGDSAMYLCASSLNRGRTEAFFGQGTRLTVV.

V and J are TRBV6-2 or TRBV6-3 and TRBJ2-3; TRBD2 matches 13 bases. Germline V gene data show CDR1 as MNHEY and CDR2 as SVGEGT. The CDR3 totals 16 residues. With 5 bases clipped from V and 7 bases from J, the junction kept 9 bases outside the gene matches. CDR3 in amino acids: CASSKEGLAGAYTQYF. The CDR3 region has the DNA TGTGCCAGCAGTAAAGAAGGACTAGCGGGAGCATATACGCAGTATTTT.

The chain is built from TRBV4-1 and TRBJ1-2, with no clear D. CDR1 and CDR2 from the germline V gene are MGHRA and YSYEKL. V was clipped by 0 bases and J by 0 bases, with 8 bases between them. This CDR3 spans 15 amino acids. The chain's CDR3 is CASSQDGIANYGYTF. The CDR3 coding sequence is TGCGCCAGCAGCCAAGATGGTATAGCTAACTATGGCTACACCTTC.

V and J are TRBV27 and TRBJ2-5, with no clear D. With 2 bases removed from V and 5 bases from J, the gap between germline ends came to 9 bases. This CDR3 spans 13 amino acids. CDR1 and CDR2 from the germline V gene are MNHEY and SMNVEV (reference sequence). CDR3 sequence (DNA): TGTGCCAGCAGTTTAGACTCGTGGGAGACCCAGTACTTC. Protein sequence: CASSLDSWETQYF.

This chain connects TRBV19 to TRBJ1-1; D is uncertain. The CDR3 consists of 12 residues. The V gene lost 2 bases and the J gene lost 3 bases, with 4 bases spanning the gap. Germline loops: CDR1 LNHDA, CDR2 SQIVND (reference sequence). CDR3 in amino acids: CASSISDTEAFF. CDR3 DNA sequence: TGTGCCAGTAGTATAAGCGACACTGAAGCTTTCTTT.

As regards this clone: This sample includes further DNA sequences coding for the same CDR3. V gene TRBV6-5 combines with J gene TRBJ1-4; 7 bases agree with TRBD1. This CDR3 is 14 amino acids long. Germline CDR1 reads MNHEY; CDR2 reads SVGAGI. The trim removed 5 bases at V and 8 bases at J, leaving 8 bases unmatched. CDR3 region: CASSPDRVGEKLFF. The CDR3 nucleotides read TGTGCCAGCAGTCCAGACAGGGTAGGCGAAAAACTGTTTTTT.

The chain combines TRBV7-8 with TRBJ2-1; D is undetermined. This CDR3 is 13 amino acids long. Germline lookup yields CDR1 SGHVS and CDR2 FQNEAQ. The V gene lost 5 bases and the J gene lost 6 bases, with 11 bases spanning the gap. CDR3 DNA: TGTGCCAGCAGCACGGAGACGTTCAATGAGCAGTTCTTC. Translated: CASSTETFNEQFF.

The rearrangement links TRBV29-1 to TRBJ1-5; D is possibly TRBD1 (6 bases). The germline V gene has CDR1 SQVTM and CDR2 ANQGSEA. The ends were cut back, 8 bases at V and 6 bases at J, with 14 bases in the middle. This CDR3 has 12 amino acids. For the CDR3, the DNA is TGCAGCACAGGGTCCCCAGGTCAGCCCCAGCATTTT. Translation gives CSTGSPGQPQHF.

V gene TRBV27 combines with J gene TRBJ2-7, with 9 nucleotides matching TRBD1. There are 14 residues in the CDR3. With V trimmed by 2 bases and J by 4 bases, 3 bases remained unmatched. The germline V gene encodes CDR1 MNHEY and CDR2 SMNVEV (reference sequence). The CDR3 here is CASSLGTGKYEQYF. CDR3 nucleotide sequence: TGTGCCAGCAGTTTAGGGACAGGGAAGTACGAGCAGTACTTC.

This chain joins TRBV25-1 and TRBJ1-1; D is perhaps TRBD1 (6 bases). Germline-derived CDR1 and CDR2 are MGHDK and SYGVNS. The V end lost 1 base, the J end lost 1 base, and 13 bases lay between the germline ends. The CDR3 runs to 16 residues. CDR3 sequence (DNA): TGTGCCAGCAGTGAATTCGGGGGGGCAAGGAACACTGAAGCTTTCTTT. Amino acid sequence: CASSEFGGARNTEAFF.

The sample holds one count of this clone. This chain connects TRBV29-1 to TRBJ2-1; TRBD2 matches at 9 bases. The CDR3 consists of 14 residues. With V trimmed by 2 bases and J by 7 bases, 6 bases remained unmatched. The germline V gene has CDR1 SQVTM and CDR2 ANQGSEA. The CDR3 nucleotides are TGCAGCGTTGAACCTAGCGGGGTGCTTAATGAGCAGTTCTTC. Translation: CSVEPSGVLNEQFF.

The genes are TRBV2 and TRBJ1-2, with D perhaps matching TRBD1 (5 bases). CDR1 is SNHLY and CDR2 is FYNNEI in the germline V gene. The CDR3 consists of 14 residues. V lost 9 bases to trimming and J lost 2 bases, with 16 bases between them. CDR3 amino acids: CASRGDNLNYGYTF. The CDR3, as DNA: TGTGCCAGTAGGGGCGACAATTTAAACTATGGCTACACCTTC.

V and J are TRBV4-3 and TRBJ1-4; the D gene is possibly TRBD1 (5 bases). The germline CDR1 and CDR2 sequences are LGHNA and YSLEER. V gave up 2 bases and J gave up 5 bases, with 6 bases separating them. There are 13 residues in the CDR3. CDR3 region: CASSQNRNEKLFF. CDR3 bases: TGCGCCAGCAGCCAAAACAGGAATGAAAAACTGTTTTTT.

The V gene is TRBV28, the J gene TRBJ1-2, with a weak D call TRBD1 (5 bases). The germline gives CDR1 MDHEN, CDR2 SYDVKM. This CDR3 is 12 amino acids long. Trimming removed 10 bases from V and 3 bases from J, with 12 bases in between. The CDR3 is CATRGEHYGYTF. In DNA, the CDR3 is TGTGCCACCAGAGGGGAACACTATGGCTACACCTTC.

The chain's CDR3 is CASSLGTGASAGPYEQYF. The CDR3 DNA sequence: TGTGCCAGCAGCTTAGGGACAGGGGCCTCCGCCGGCCCTTACGAGCAGTACTTC. The gene calls are TRBV5-5 and TRBJ2-7; 10 bases fit TRBD1. Germline V gives CDR1 SGHKS, CDR2 YYEKEE (reference sequence). The ends lost 2 bases at V and 4 bases at J; junction bases unmatched: 15. CDR3 size: 18 residues.

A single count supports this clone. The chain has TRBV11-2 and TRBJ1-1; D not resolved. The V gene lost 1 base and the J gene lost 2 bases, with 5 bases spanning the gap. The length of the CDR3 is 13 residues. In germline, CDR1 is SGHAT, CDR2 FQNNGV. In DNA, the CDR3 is TGTGCCAGCAGCTTAGGTAGAAACACTGAAGCTTTCTTT. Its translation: CASSLGRNTEAFF.

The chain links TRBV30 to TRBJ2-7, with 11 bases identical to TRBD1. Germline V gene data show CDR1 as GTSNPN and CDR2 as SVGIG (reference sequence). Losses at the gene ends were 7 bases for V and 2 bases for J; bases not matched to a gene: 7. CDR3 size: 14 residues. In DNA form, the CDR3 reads TGTGCCTTTACTCCGGGACAGGGGGCCTACGAGCAGTACTTC. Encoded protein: CAFTPGQGAYEQYF.

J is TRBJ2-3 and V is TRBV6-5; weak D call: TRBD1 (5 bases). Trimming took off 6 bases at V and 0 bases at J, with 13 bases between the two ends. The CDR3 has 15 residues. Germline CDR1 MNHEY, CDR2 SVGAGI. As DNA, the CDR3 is TGTGCCAGCAGCCGGACACCGACTAGCACAGATACGCAGTATTTT. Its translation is CASSRTPTSTDTQYF.

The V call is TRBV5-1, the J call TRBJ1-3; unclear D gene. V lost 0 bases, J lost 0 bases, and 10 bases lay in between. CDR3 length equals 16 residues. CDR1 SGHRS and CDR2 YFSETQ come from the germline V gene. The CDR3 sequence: CASSLDGAGSGNTIYF. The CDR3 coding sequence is TGCGCCAGCAGCTTGGACGGTGCCGGCTCTGGAAACACCATATATTTT.

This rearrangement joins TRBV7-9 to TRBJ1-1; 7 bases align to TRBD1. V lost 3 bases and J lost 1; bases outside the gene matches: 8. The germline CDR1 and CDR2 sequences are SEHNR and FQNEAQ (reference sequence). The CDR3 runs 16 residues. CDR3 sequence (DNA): TGTGCCAGCAGCTTTCCCCAGGGGGGAAAGAACACTGAAGCTTTCTTT. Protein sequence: CASSFPQGGKNTEAFF. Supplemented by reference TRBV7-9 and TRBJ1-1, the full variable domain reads DTGVSQNPRHKITKRGQNVTFRCDPISEHNRLYWYRQTLGQGPEFLTYFQNEAQLEKSRLLSDRFSAERPKGSFSTLEIQRTEQGDSAMYLCASSFPQGGKNTEAFFGQGTRLTVV.

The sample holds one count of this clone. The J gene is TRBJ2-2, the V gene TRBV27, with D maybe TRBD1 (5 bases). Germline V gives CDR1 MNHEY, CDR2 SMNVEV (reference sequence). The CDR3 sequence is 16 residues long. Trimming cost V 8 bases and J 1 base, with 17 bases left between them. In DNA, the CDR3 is TGTGCCAGCGCAAGGGGTAGGCAGCAGAACACCGGGGAGCTGTTTTTT. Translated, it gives CASARGRQQNTGELFF.

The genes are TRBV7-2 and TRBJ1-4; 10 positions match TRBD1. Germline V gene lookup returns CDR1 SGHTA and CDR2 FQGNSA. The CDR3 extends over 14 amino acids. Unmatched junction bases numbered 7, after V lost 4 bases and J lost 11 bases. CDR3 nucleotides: TGTGCCAGCAGCTCGACAGGGGGCGCCGGGAAACTGTTTTTT. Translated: CASSSTGGAGKLFF.

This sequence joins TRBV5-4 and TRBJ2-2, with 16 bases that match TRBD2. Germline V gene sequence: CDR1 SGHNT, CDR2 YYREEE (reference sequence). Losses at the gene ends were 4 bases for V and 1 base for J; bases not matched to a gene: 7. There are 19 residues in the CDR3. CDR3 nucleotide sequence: TGTGCCAGCAGCCCTCCGGGACTAGCGGGAGGGAAGAACACCGGGGAGCTGTTTTTT. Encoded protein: CASSPPGLAGGKNTGELFF. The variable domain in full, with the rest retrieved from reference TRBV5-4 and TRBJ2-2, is ETGVTQSPTHLIKTRGQQVTLRCSSQSGHNTVSWYQQALGQGPQFIFQYYREEENGRGNFPPRFSGLQFPNYSSELNVNALELDDSALYLCASSPPGLAGGKNTGELFFGEGSRLTVL.

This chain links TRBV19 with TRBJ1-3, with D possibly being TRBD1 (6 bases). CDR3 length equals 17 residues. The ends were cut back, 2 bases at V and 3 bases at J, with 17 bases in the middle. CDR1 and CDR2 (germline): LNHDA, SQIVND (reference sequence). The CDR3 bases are TGTGCCAGTAGTATATCCGCCCAGGGGCTTGATGGAAACACCATATATTTT. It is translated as CASSISAQGLDGNTIYF. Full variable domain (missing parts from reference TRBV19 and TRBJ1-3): DGGITQSPKYLFRKEGQNVTLSCEQNLNHDAMYWYRQDPGQGLRLIYYSQIVNDFQKGDIAEGYSVSREKKESFPLTVTSAQKNPTAFYLCASSISAQGLDGNTIYFGEGSWLTVV.

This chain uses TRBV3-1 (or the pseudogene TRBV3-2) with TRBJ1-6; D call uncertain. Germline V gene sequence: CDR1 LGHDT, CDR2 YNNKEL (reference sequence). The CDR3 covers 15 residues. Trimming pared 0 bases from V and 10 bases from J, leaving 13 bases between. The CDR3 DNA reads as TGTGCCAGCAGCCAAGATGAGGGTCGAGGGTCACCCCTCCACTTT. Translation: CASSQDEGRGSPLHF.

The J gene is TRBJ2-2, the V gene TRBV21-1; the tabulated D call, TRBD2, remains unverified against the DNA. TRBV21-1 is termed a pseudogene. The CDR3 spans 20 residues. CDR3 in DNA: TGTGCCAGCAGCAAGGAAAGTGGTCGGGATAGCGGGAGGCGCACCGGGGAGCTGTTTTTT. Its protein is CASSKESGRDSGRRTGELFF.